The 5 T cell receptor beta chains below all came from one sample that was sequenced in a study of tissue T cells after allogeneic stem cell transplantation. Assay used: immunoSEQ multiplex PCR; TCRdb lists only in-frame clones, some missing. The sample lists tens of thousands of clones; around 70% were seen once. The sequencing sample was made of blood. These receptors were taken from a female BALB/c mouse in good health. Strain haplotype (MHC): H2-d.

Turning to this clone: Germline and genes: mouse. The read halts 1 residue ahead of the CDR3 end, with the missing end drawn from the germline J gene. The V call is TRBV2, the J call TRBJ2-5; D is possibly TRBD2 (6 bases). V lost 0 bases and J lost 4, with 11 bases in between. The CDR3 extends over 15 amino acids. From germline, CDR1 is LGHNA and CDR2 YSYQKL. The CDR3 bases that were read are TGTGCCAGCAGCCAAGATAAACTGGGAGAAGACACCCAGTAC. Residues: CASSQDKLGEDTQY. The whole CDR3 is CASSQDKLGEDTQYF.

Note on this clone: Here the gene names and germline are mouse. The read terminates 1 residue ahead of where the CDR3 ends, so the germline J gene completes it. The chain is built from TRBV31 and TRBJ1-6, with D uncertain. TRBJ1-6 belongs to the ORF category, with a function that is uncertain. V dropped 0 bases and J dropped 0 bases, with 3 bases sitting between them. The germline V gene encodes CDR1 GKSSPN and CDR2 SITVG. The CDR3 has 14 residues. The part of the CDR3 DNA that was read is TGTGCCTGGAGTCTGGGTTCCTATAATTCGCCCCTCTAC. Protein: CAWSLGSYNSPLY. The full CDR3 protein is CAWSLGSYNSPLYF.

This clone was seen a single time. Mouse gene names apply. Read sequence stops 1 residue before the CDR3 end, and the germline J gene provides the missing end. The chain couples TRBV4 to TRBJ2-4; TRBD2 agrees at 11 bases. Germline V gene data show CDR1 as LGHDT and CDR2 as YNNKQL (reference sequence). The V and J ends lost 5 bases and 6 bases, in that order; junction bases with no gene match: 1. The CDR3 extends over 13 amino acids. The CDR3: CASSRTGGNTLYF. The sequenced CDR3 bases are TGTGCCAGCAGCCGGACTGGGGGGAACACCTTGTAC. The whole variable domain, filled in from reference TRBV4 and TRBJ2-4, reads ETAVFQTPNYHVTQVGNEVSFNCKQTLGHDTMYWYKQDSKKLLKIMFSYNNKQLIVNETVPRRFSPQSSDKAHLNLRIKSVEPEDSAVYLCASSRTGGNTLYFGAGTRLSVL.

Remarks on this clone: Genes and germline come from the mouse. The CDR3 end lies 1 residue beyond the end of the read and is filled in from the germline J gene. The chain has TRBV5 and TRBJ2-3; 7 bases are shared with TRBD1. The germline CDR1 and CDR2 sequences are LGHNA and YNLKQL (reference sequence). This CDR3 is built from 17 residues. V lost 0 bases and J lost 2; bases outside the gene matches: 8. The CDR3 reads CASSQDGTASVAETLYF. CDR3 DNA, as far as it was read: TGTGCCAGCAGCCAAGATGGGACAGCGTCTGTTGCAGAAACGCTGTAT.

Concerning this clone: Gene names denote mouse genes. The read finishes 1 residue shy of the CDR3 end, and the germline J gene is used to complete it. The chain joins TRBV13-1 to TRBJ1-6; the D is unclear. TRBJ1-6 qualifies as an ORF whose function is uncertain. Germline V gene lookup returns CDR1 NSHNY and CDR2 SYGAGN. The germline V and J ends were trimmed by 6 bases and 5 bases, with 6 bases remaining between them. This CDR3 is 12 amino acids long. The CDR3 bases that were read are TGTGCCAGCACGGCAAATAATTCGCCCCTCTAC. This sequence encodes CASTANNSPLY. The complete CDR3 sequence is CASTANNSPLYF.